These T cell receptor beta chains were read from a single sample in a study of OX40 agonist ivuxolimab in advanced cancers. Assay used: immunoSEQ multiplex PCR; TCRdb lists only in-frame clones, some missing. This table holds approximately 82,000 clones, 94% found once. The sample was CD4+ or CD8+ T cells sorted from blood, taken in a trial of the OX40 agonist ivuxolimab. The receptors derive from an adult with an advanced solid tumor such as melanoma, head and neck, liver or kidney cancer. Each CDR3 is given with its conserved first and last residue. A D gene is named only where the DNA matches it firmly. For some rows the clone size is stated as once, few or many, or as a class when expanded; others skip it.

j_gene | abundance | v_gene | d_gene | CDR3aa | CDR3nt
TRBJ1-5 | NA | TRBV7-8 | NA | CASSFHRTVNADNQPQHF | TGTGCCAGCAGCTTTCATAGGACAGTCAACGCGGACAATCAGCCCCAGCATTTT
TRBJ1-3 | once | TRBV6-5 | NA | CASSYSTSPGNTIYF | TGTGCCAGCAGTTACTCCACATCCCCTGGAAACACCATATATTTT
TRBJ2-7 | NA | TRBV7-6 | TRBD1 | CASSFGTGGSYEQYF | TGTGCCAGCAGCTTTGGAACAGGGGGCTCCTACGAGCAGTACTTC
TRBJ1-1 | NA | TRBV6-5 | NA | CASSSESWAFF | TGTGCCAGCAGTTCCGAGTCGTGGGCTTTCTTT
TRBJ1-4 | NA | TRBV5-1 | NA | CASSLSGRGASNEKLFF | TGCGCCAGCAGCTTGTCGGGCCGGGGCGCGTCTAATGAAAAACTGTTTTTT
TRBJ2-1 | few | TRBV5-8 | NA | CASSDLQGSVNNEQFF | TGTGCCAGCAGCGATTTACAGGGTTCAGTTAACAATGAGCAGTTCTTC
TRBJ2-5 | NA | TRBV7-7 | TRBD1 | CASSFRGRGETQYF | TGTGCCAGCAGCTTCAGGGGGCGGGGAGAGACCCAGTACTTC
TRBJ1-2 | NA | TRBV19 | NA | CASSSPGDYGYTF | TGTGCCAGCTCCAGCCCGGGGGACTATGGCTACACCTTC
TRBJ1-2 | NA | TRBV27 | TRBD1 | CASTSTGENGYTF | TGTGCCAGCACCTCGACAGGGGAAAACGGCTACACCTTC
TRBJ1-1 | once | TRBV7-9 | NA | CASSFIIDISTEAFF | TGTGCCAGCAGCTTTATCATCGATATTAGCACTGAAGCTTTCTTT
TRBJ1-2 | NA | TRBV27 | TRBD1 | CASSWGQGDYGYTF | TGTGCCAGCAGTTGGGGACAGGGAGACTACGGCTACACCTTC
TRBJ1-1 | NA | TRBV30 | NA | CAWSVGGGNTEAFF | TGTGCCTGGAGTGTGGGCGGGGGGAACACTGAAGCTTTCTTT
TRBJ1-6 | NA | TRBV7-9 | TRBD1 | CASSFPGGGSPLHF | TGTGCCAGCAGCTTCCCAGGGGGTGGTTCACCCCTCCACTTT